Below are 15 T cell receptor beta chains sequenced from a single sample in a study of cytomegalovirus exposure and HLA in healthy donors. PCR amplification relied on 60 Vbeta primers (plus 13 Jbeta primers). Produced via immunoSEQ multiplex PCR; TCRdb's table is partial and in-frame only. Of roughly 98,000 clones listed, roughly 80% are singletons. The sequenced sample was PBMCs. The receptors were sampled from a female donor in good health and CMV-seronegative.

This clone was seen just once. V and J are TRBV7-6 and TRBJ2-1; 13 positions match TRBD2. V lost 5 bases and J lost 0; bases outside the gene matches: 13. Per the germline V gene, CDR1 is SGHVS and CDR2 is FNYEAQ. The CDR3 spans 20 residues. This chain's CDR3 is CASSHPTSGTSGDSYNEQFF. Here the CDR3 DNA reads TGTGCCAGCAGCCATCCGACGTCTGGGACTAGCGGGGACTCCTACAATGAGCAGTTCTTC.

The CDR3 here is CASSQLPSGGTYNEQFF. In DNA, the CDR3 is TGCGCCAGCAGCCAGCTTCCTAGCGGAGGTACCTACAATGAGCAGTTCTTC. The rearrangement uses TRBV4-1 and TRBJ2-1; 7 positions match TRBD2. V shed 3 bases, J shed 2 bases, and the junction held 10 bases outside the gene matches. The CDR3 contains 17 residues. The germline CDR1 and CDR2 sequences are MGHRA and YSYEKL.

The chain couples TRBV5-4 to TRBJ2-1, with D unresolved. Germline V lookup: CDR1 SGHNT, CDR2 YYREEE (reference sequence). V lost 0 bases, J lost 0 bases, and 10 bases lay in between. CDR3 length equals 16 residues. The CDR3 here is CASSLAVSSSYNEQFF. The CDR3 DNA sequence: TGTGCCAGCAGCTTGGCGGTTTCTAGCTCCTACAATGAGCAGTTCTTC.

On this clone itself: The junction does not match germline at one end; this may be a read error. The V gene is TRBV19, the J gene TRBJ1-2; no definite D call. The CDR3 contains 12 residues. Germline-derived CDR1 and CDR2 are LNHDA and SQIVND (reference sequence). For the CDR3, the DNA is TGTGCCGGTAGCCCTCTGGAGGGTGGCTACACCTTC. This encodes CAGSPLEGGYTF.

This chain links TRBV9 with TRBJ1-4, with 9 bases matching TRBD1. The CDR3 contains 16 residues. Germline trimming cut 4 bases from V and 0 bases from J; bases unmatched to any gene: 4. CDR1 is SGDLS, CDR2 YYNGEE, per germline. The CDR3, as DNA: TGTGCCAGCAGCACCCGGACAGGGGCAACTAATGAAAAACTGTTTTTT. It is translated as CASSTRTGATNEKLFF. Based on the CDR3 plus reference TRBV9 and TRBJ1-4, the full variable domain is DSGVTQTPKHLITATGQRVTLRCSPRSGDLSVYWYQQSLDQGLQFLIQYYNGEERAKGNILERFSAQQFPDLHSELNLSSLELGDSALYFCASSTRTGATNEKLFFGSGTQLSVL.

This chain connects TRBV13 to TRBJ2-7; 7 bases match TRBD2. J was trimmed by 5 bases and V by 6 bases; bases with no gene match: 13. Looked up from germline, CDR1 is PRHDT and CDR2 is FYEKMQ (reference sequence). The CDR3 contains 15 residues. The CDR3 sequence is CASRPGTNFDHEQYF. DNA of the CDR3: TGTGCCAGCAGGCCCGGGACTAATTTCGACCACGAGCAGTACTTC.

This rearrangement joins TRBV7-2 to TRBJ2-3; D perhaps matches TRBD2 (5 bases). Deletions cut 3 bases from V and 6 bases from J, with 13 bases between. Germline CDR1 reads SGHTA; CDR2 reads FQGNSA. CDR3 length: 14 amino acids. The CDR3 sequence is CASSFGGLGDTQYF. CDR3 bases: TGTGCCAGCAGCTTCGGCGGGCTCGGGGATACGCAGTATTTT.

The chain links TRBV7-3 to TRBJ2-1; a weak D match, TRBD2 (6 bases). Germline values: CDR1 SGHTA, CDR2 FQGTGA. The CDR3 consists of 15 residues. Trimming stripped 2 bases from V and 0 bases from J, with 8 bases between. CDR3 bases: TGTGCCAGCAGCTTAGGGGACTCCTCCTACAATGAGCAGTTCTTC. This sequence encodes CASSLGDSSYNEQFF.

J is TRBJ1-1 and V is TRBV30; 8 bases are shared with TRBD1. CDR3 size: 12 residues. V was pared by 3 bases and J by 9 bases, with 6 bases of the junction left unmatched. Germline lookup yields CDR1 GTSNPN and CDR2 SVGIG (reference sequence). The CDR3 protein is CAWRKDREKAFF. The CDR3 bases are TGTGCCTGGAGGAAGGACAGGGAGAAAGCTTTCTTT.

The chain has TRBV29-1 and TRBJ2-1; 13 bases are shared with TRBD2. V was pared by 4 bases and J by 5 bases, with 5 bases of the junction left unmatched. The CDR3 consists of 15 residues. Germline lookup yields CDR1 SQVTM and CDR2 ANQGSEA. The CDR3 coding sequence is TGCAGCGTTGCCGGGACTAGCGGGGCCAACAATGAGCAGTTCTTC. This gives the protein CSVAGTSGANNEQFF.

In DNA form, the CDR3 reads TGTGCCAGCAGCCGGGGGGTAAGGGAAGGTGAGACTGAAGCTTTCTTT. Translating gives CASSRGVREGETEAFF. This chain uses TRBV9 with TRBJ1-1; TRBD1 might be the D (5 bases). The CDR3 runs 16 residues. Trimming stripped 4 bases from V and 5 bases from J, with 21 bases between. Looked up from germline, CDR1 is SGDLS and CDR2 is YYNGEE.

The chain couples TRBV19 to TRBJ2-7; tentative D call: TRBD2 (6 bases). The V end was cut by 4 bases, the J end by 3 bases, with 7 bases between. CDR3 size: 12 residues. CDR1 is LNHDA, CDR2 SQIVND, per germline (reference sequence). CDR3 in DNA: TGTGCCAGTAGTAGACTAGGCTACGAGCAGTACTTC. This codes for CASSRLGYEQYF.

V and J are TRBV6-5 and TRBJ1-2; D remains ambiguous. The CDR3 consists of 13 residues. The ends were cut back, 6 bases at V and 8 bases at J, with 16 bases in the middle. The germline gives CDR1 MNHEY, CDR2 SVGAGI. CDR3 sequence (DNA): TGTGCCAGCAGCCGGGTCCTCGACGCGGGCTACACCTTC. This sequence encodes CASSRVLDAGYTF.

This clone showed up just once. The genes are TRBV6-5 and TRBJ1-1; 10 bases are shared with TRBD1. The CDR3 has 14 residues. Germline V CDR1 and CDR2: MNHEY, SVGAGI. The ends lost 5 bases at V and 4 bases at J; junction bases unmatched: 4. CDR3 amino acids: CASSPRDRGTEAFF. As DNA, the CDR3 is TGTGCCAGCAGTCCCCGGGACAGGGGCACTGAAGCTTTCTTT.

The chain couples TRBV27 to TRBJ1-6, with TRBD1 matching 7 bases. V trimming: 6 bases; J trimming: 3 bases; junction bases outside the gene matches: 8. The CDR3 totals 16 residues. Germline loops: CDR1 MNHEY, CDR2 SMNVEV (reference sequence). The CDR3 here is CASSPGTVFYNSPLHF. The CDR3 region has the DNA TGTGCCAGCAGCCCCGGGACAGTATTCTATAATTCACCCCTCCACTTT.